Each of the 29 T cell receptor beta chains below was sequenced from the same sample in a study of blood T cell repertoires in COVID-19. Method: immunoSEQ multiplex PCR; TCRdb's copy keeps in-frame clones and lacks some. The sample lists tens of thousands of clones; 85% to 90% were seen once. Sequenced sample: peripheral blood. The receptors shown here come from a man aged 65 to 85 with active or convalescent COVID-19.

The CDR3 sequence: CASSLEVRANEQFF. The CDR3 DNA is TGTGCCAGCAGCTTAGAGGTCAGGGCCAATGAGCAGTTCTTC. This sequence joins TRBV11-2 and TRBJ2-1; D is possibly TRBD1 (5 bases). Per germline, CDR1 SGHAT and CDR2 FQNNGV. This CDR3 contains 14 residues. The V end was cut by 0 bases, the J end by 6 bases, with 9 bases between.

Here the CDR3 DNA reads TGTGCCAGTAGTGCGGACAGGGGGGTTTGGGGCCTGGAAGCTTTCTTT. Amino acids: CASSADRGVWGLEAFF. The chain carries TRBV19 and TRBJ1-1, with TRBD1 identical over 10 bases. This CDR3 is built from 16 residues. CDR1 and CDR2 (germline): LNHDA, SQIVND (reference sequence). V gave up 5 bases and J gave up 8 bases; unmatched junction bases: 14.

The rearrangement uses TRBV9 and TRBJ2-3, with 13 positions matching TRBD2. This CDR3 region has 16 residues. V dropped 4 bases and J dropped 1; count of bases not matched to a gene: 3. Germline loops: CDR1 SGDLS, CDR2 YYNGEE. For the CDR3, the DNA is TGTGCCAGCAGCTTAGGACTAGCGGGAGGCACAGATACGCAGTATTTT. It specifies CASSLGLAGGTDTQYF.

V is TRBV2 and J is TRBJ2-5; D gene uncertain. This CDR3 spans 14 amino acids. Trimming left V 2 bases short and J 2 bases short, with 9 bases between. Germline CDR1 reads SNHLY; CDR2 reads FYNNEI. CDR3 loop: CASSEYGQQETQYF. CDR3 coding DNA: TGTGCCAGCAGTGAATATGGGCAGCAAGAGACCCAGTACTTC. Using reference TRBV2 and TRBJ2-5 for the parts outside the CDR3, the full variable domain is EPEVTQTPSHQVTQMGQEVILRCVPISNHLYFYWYRQILGQKVEFLVSFYNNEISEKSEIFDDQFSVERPDGSNFTLKIRSTKLEDSAMYFCASSEYGQQETQYFGPGTRLLVL.

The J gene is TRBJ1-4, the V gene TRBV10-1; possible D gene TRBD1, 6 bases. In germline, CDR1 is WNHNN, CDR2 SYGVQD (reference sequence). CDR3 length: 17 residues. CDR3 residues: CPPSGFTLQGKGEKLFF. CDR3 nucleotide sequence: TGCCCCCCCAGCGGTTTTACCTTACAGGGCAAGGGGGAAAAACTGTTTTTT.

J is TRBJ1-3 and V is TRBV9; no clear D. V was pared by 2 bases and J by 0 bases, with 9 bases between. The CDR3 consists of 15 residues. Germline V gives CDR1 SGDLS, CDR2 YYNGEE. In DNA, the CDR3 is TGTGCCAGCAGCGTGGGGAGTATCTCTGGAAACACCATATATTTT. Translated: CASSVGSISGNTIYF.

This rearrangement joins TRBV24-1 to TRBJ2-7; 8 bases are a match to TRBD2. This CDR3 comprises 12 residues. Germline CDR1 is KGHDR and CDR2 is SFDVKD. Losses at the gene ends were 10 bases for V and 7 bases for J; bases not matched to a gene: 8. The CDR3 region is CATSGGLDEQYF. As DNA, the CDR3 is TGTGCCACATCGGGAGGGCTGGATGAGCAGTACTTC.

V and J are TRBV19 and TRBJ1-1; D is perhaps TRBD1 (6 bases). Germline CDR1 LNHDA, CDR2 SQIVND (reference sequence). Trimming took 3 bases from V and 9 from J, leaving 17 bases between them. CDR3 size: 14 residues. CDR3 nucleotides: TGTGCCAGTAGTATTCGTGGGGGCGGACAACAAGCTTTCTTT. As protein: CASSIRGGGQQAFF.

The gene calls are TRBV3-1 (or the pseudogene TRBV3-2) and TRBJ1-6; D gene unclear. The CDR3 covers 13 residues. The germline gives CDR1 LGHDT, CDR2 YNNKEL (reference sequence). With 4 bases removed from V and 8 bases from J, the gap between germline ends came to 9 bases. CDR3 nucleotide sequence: TGTGCCAGCAGCCCAAGCGGGGATTCACCCCTCCACTTT. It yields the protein CASSPSGDSPLHF.

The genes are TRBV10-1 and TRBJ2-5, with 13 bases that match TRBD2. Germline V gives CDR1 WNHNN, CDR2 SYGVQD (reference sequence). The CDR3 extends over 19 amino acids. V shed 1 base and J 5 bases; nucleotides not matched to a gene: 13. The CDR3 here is CASSEWSFAGTSGKETQYF. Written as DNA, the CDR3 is TGCGCCAGCAGTGAGTGGAGCTTCGCCGGGACTAGCGGGAAGGAGACCCAGTACTTC.

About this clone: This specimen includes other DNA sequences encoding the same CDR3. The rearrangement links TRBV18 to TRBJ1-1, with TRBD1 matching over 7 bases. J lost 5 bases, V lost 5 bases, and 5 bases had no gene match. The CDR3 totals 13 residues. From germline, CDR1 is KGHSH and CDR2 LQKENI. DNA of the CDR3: TGTGCCAGCTCATCAGCAGGGGGTACTGAAGCTTTCTTT. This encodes CASSSAGGTEAFF.

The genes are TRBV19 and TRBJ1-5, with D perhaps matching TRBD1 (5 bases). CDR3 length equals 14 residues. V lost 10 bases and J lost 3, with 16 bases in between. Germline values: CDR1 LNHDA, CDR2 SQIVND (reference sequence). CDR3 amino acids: CATQEGPNNQPQHF. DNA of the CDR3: TGTGCCACCCAGGAGGGGCCTAACAATCAGCCCCAGCATTTT. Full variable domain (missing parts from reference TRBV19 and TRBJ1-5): DGGITQSPKYLFRKEGQNVTLSCEQNLNHDAMYWYRQDPGQGLRLIYYSQIVNDFQKGDIAEGYSVSREKKESFPLTVTSAQKNPTAFYLCATQEGPNNQPQHFGDGTRLSIL.

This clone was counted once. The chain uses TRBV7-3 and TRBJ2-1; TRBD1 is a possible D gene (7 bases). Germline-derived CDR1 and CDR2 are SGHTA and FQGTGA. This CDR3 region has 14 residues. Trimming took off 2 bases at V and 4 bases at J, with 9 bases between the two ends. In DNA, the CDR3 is TGTGCCAGCAGCTTAGCGGGACAGTACAATGAGCAGTTCTTC. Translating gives CASSLAGQYNEQFF.

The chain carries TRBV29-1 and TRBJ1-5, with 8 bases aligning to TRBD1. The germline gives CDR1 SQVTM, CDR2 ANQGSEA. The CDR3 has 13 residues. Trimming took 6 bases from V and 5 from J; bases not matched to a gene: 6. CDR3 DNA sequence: TGCAGCGTGATTACAGGGGGGCATCAGCCCCAGCATTTT. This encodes CSVITGGHQPQHF.

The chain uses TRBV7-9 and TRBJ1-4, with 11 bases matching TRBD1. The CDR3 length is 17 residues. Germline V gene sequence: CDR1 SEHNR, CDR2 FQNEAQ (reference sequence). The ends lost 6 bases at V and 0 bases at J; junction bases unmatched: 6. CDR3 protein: CASSSGTGGATNEKLFF. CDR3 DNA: TGTGCCAGCAGTTCCGGGACAGGGGGTGCAACTAATGAAAAACTGTTTTTT.

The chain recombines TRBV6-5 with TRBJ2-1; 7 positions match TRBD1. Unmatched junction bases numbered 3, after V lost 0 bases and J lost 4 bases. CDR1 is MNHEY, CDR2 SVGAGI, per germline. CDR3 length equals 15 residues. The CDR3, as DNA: TGTGCCAGCAGTTACTCCGGGACAGCGTACAATGAGCAGTTCTTC. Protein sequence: CASSYSGTAYNEQFF.

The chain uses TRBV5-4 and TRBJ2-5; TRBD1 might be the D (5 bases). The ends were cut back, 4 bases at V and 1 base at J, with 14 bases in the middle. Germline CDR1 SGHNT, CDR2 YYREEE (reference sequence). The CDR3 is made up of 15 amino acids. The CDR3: CASSRNGQFQETQYF. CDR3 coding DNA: TGTGCCAGCAGCCGGAATGGACAATTCCAAGAGACCCAGTACTTC.

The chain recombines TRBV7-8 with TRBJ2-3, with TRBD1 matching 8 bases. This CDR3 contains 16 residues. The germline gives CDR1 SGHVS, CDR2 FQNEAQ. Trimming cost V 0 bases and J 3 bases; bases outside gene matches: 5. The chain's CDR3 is CASSLADRVSTDTQYF. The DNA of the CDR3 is TGTGCCAGCAGCTTAGCGGACAGGGTTAGTACAGATACGCAGTATTTT.

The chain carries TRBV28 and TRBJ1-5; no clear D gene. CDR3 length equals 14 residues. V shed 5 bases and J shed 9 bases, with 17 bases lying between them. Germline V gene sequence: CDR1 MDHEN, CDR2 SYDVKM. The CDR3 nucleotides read TGTGCCAGCAGTCCCCGGGATGGTTTGAGGCCCCAGCATTTT. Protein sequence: CASSPRDGLRPQHF.

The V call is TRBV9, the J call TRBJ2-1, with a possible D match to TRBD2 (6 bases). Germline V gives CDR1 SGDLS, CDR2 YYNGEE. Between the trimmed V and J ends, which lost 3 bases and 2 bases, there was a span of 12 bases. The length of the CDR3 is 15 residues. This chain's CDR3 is CASSESSSAYNEQFF. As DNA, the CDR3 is TGTGCCAGCAGCGAGTCCTCTAGCGCCTACAATGAGCAGTTCTTC.

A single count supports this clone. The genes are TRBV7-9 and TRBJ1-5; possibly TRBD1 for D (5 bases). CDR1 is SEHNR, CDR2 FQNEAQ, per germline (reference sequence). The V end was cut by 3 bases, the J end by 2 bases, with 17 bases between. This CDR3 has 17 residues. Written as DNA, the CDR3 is TGTGCCAGCAGCTTTGGGCAGGGAAATGGACGCAATCAGCCCCAGCATTTT. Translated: CASSFGQGNGRNQPQHF.

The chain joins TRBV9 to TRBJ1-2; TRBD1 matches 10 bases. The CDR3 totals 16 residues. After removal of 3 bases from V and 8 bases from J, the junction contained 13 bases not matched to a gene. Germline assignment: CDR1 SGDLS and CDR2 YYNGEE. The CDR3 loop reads CASSGHTPTGGLGYTF. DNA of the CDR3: TGTGCCAGCAGCGGACACACCCCGACAGGGGGCCTCGGCTACACCTTC.

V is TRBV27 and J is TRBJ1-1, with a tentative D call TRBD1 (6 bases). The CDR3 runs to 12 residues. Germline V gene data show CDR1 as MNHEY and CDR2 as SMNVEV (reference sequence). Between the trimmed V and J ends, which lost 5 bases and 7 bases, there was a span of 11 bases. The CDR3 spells CASSNREGEAFF. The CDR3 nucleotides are TGTGCCAGCAGTAACAGGGAAGGTGAAGCTTTCTTT.

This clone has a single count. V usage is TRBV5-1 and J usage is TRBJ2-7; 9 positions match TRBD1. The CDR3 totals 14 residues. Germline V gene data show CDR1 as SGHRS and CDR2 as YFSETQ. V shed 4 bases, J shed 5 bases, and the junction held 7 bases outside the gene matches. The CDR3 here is CASSTGTGLDEQYF. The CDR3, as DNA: TGCGCCAGCAGCACGGGGACAGGGTTGGACGAGCAGTACTTC.

The DNA for the CDR3 is TGTGCCAGCAGCTCAGGAGGGACAGGGAAGGCCGGGGAGCTGTTTTTT. This sequence encodes CASSSGGTGKAGELFF. The rearrangement joins TRBV11-2 to TRBJ2-2; TRBD1 matches 9 bases. Looked up from germline, CDR1 is SGHAT and CDR2 is FQNNGV. CDR3 size: 16 residues. Unmatched junction bases numbered 9, after V lost 4 bases and J lost 6 bases.

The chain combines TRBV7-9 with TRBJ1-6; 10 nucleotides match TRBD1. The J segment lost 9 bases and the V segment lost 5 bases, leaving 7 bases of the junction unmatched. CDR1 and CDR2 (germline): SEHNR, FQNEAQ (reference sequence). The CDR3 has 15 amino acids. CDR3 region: CASSGTGTGVSPLHF. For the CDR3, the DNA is TGTGCCAGCAGCGGGACCGGGACAGGGGTTTCACCCCTCCACTTT.

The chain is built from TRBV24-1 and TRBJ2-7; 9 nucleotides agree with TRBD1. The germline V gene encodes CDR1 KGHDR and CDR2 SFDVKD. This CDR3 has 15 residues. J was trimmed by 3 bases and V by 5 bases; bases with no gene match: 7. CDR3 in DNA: TGTGCCACCAGTGCCTGGGGACAGGGCGGCTACGAGCAGTACTTC. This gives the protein CATSAWGQGGYEQYF.

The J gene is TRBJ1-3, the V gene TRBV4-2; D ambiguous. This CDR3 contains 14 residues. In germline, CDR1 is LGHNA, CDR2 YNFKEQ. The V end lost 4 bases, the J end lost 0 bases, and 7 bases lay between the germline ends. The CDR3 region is CASSPTGSGNTIYF. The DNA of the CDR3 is TGTGCCAGCAGCCCCACGGGCTCTGGAAACACCATATATTTT.

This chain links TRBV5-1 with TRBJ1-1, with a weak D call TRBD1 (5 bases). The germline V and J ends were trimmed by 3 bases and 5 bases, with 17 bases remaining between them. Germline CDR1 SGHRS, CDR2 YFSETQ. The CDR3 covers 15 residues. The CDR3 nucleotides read TGCGCCAGCAGCTGGAACCAGGGAGGTAGGACTGAAGCTTTCTTT. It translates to CASSWNQGGRTEAFF.